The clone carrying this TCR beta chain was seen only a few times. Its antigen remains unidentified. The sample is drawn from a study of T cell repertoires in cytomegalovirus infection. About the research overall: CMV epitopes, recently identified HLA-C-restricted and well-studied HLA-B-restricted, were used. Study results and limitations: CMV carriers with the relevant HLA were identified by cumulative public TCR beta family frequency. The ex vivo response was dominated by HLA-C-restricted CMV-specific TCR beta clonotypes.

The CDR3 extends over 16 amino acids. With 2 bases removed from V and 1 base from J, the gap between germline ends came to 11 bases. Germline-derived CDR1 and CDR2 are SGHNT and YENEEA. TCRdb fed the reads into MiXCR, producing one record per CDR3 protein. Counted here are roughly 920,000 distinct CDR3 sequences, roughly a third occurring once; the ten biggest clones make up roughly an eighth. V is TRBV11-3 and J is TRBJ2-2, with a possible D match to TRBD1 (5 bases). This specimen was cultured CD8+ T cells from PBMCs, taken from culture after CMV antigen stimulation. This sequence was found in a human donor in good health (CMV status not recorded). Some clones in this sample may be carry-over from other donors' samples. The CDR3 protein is CASSLRATGNTGELFF. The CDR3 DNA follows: TGTGCCAGCAGCTTAAGGGCCACAGGGAACACCGGGGAGCTGTTTTTT.